This T cell receptor (beta chain) was identified during a study of blood T cells in healthy people across ages. The CDR3 sequence is 16 residues long. The V gene end was trimmed by 5 bases and the J gene end by 4 bases; junction bases not matched to a gene: 9. Study results and limitations: Fewer expanded clones and more diversity marked long-lived versus aged donors. Per million T cells, TCR beta diversity dropped roughly linearly as age increased.

Combining a sample-barcoded 5' primer with a J-beta primer mix, a second PCR ran for about 7 to 11 cycles. TCRdb re-derived calls from the 5' RACE reads in MiXCR, one entry per CDR3 protein. The table records roughly 800,000 distinct CDR3 sequences, 25% to 30% of them present only once. To note about this clonotype: The antigen remains unidentified.

This sample was also put to use in a study of T cells of mothers and their children. This second study notes: Nine systemically healthy Caucasian donors: three mothers, six children. With the M1S primer of the second PCR, sample barcodes and 2-4 random nucleotides were added.

This clonotype originated in a boy between 5 and 17 years old in good health. The chain carries TRBV12-3 or TRBV12-4 and TRBJ2-2, with TRBD2 matching over 8 bases. The specimen sequenced was blood. Here the CDR3 reads CASSPRVAGLTGELFF. DNA for the CDR3: TGTGCCAGCAGTCCCCGGGTAGCGGGGCTCACCGGGGAGCTGTTTTTT.